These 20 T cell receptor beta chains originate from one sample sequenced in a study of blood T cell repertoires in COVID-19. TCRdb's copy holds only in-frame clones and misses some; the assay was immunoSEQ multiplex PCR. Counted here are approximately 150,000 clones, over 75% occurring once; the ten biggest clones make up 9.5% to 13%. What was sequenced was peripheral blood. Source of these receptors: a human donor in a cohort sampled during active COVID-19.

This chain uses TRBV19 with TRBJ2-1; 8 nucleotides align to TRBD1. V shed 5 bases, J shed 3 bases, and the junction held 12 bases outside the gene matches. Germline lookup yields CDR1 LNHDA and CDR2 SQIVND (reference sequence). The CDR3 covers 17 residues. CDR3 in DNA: TGTGCCAGTAGTCTCCGGGGACAGGCACTGGACTACAATGAGCAGTTCTTC. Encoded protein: CASSLRGQALDYNEQFF.

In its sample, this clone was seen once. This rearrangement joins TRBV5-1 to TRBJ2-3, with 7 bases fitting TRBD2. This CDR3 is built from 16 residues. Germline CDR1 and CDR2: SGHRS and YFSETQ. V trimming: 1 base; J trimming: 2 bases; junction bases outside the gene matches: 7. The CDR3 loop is CASSLRDYLNTDTQYF. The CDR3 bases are TGCGCCAGCAGCTTGCGGGACTACCTTAACACAGATACGCAGTATTTT.

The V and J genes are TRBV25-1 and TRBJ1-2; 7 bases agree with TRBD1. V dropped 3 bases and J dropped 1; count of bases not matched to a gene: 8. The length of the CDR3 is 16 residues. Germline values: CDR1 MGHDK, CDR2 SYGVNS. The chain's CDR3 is CASSDASTGYNYGYTF. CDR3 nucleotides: TGTGCCAGCAGTGACGCCTCGACAGGGTATAACTATGGCTACACCTTC.

This chain's CDR3 is CASTRTGYQPQHF. The CDR3 nucleotides are TGTGCCAGCACCCGGACAGGTTATCAGCCCCAGCATTTT. V and J are TRBV12-3 or TRBV12-4 and TRBJ1-5, with 7 bases that match TRBD1. The CDR3 loop spans 13 amino acids. After removal of 7 bases from V and 5 bases from J, the junction contained 5 bases not matched to a gene.

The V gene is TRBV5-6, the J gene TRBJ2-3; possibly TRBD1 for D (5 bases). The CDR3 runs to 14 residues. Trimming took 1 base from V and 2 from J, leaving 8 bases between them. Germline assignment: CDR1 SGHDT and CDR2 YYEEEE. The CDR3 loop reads CASSLRQPTDTQYF. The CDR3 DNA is TGTGCCAGCAGCTTGAGACAGCCCACAGATACGCAGTATTTT.

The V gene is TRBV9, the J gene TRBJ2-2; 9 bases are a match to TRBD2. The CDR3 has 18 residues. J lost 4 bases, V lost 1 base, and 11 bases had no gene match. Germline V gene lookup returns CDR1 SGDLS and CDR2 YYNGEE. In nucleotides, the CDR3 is TGTGCCAGCAGCGTAATAACCGTAGCGGGAGCCAGCACCGGGGAGCTGTTTTTT. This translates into CASSVITVAGASTGELFF. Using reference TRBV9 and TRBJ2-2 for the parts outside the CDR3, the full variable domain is DSGVTQTPKHLITATGQRVTLRCSPRSGDLSVYWYQQSLDQGLQFLIQYYNGEERAKGNILERFSAQQFPDLHSELNLSSLELGDSALYFCASSVITVAGASTGELFFGEGSRLTVL.

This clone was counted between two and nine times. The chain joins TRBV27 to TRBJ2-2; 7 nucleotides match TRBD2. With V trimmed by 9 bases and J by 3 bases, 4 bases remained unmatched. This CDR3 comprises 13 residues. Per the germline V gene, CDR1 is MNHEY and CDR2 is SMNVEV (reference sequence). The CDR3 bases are TGTGCCAGTTGTCTAGCGGACACCGGGGAGCTGTTTTTT. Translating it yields CASCLADTGELFF.

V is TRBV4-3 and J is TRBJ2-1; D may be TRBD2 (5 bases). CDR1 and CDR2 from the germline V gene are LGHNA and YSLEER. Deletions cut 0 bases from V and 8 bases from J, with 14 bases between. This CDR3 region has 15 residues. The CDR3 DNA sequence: TGCGCCAGCAGCCAAGATCGCGGGCCACGAGATGAGCAGTTCTTC. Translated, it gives CASSQDRGPRDEQFF.

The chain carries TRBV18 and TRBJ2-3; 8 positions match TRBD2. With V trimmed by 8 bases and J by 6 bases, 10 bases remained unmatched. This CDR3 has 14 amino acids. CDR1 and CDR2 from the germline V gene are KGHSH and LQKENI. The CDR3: CASRRGGRQDTQYF. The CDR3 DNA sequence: TGTGCCAGCCGACGCGGGGGGCGGCAGGATACGCAGTATTTT.

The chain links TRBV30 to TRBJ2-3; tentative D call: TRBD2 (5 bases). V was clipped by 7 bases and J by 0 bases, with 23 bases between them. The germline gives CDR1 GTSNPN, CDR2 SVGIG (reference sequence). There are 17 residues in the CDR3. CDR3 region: CASNRPATIASTDTQYF. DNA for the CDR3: TGTGCCTCCAACCGACCCGCGACTATTGCTAGCACAGATACGCAGTATTTT. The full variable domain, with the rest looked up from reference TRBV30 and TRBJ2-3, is SQTIHQWPATLVQPVGSPLSLECTVEGTSNPNLYWYRQAAGRGLQLLFYSVGIGQISSEVPQNLSASRPQDRQFILSSKKLLLSDSGFYLCASNRPATIASTDTQYFGPGTRLTVL.

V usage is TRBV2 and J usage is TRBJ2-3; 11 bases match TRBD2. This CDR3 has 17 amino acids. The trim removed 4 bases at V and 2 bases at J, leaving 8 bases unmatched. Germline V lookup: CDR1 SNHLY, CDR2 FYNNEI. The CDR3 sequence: CASSASRLAGTTDTQYF. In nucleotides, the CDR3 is TGTGCCAGCAGTGCATCCAGACTAGCGGGGACCACAGATACGCAGTATTTT.

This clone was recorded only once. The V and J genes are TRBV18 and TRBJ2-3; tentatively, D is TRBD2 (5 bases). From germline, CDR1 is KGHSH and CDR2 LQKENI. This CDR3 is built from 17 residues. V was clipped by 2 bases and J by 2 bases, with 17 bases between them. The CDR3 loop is CASSPGPSSSDTDTQYF. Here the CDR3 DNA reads TGTGCCAGCTCACCAGGGCCATCTAGCAGCGACACAGATACGCAGTATTTT.

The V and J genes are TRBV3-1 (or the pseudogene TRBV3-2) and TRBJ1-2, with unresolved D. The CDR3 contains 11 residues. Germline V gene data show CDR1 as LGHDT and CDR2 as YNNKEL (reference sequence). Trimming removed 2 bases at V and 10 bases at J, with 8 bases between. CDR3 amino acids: CASSQFSDYTF. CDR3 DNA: TGTGCCAGCAGCCAATTTAGTGACTACACCTTC.

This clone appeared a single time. This chain's CDR3 is CASSQERQGRRNTIYF. CDR3 DNA sequence: TGCGCCAGCAGCCAAGAGAGGCAGGGTAGAAGAAACACCATATATTTT. The chain combines TRBV4-3 with TRBJ1-3; possibly TRBD1 for D (5 bases). Germline V gene lookup returns CDR1 LGHNA and CDR2 YSLEER. Trimming stripped 0 bases from V and 5 bases from J, with 14 bases between. The CDR3 consists of 16 residues.

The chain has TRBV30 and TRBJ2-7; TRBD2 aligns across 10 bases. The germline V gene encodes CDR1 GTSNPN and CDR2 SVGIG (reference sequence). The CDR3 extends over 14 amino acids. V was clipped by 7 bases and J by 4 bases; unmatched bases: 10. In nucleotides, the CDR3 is TGTGCCTCCTCTAGCGGGAGATTCGCTTACGAGCAGTACTTC. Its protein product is CASSSGRFAYEQYF.

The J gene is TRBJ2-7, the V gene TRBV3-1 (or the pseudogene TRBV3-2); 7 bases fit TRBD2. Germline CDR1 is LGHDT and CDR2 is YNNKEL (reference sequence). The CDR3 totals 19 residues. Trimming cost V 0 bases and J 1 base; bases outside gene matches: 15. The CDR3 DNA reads TGTGCCAGCAGCCAAGATGGGGAGGGCGCTTCCCCCCTTTCCTACGAGCAGTACTTC. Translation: CASSQDGEGASPLSYEQYF.

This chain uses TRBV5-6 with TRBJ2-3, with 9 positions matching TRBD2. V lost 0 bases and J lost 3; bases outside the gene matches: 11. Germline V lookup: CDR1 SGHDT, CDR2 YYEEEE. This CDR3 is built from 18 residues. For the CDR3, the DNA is TGTGCCAGCAGCTTGGTAGTACGGAGGGGACTAGCAACAGATACGCAGTATTTT. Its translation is CASSLVVRRGLATDTQYF. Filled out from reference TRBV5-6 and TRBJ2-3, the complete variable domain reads DAGVTQSPTHLIKTRGQQVTLRCSPKSGHDTVSWYQQALGQGPQFIFQYYEEEERQRGNFPDRFSGHQFPNYSSELNVNALLLGDSALYLCASSLVVRRGLATDTQYFGPGTRLTVL.

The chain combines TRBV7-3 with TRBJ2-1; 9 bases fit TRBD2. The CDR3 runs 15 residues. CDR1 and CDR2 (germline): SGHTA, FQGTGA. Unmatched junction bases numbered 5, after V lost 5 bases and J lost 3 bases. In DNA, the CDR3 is TGTGCCAGCAGCCTCGGACTAGCGAACTACAATGAGCAGTTCTTC. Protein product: CASSLGLANYNEQFF.

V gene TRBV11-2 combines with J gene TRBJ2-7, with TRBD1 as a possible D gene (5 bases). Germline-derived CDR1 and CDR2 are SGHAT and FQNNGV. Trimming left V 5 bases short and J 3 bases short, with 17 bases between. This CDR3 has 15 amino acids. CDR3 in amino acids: CASSPPAGFDYEQYF. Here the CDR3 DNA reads TGTGCCAGCAGCCCCCCTGCAGGGTTTGACTACGAGCAGTACTTC.

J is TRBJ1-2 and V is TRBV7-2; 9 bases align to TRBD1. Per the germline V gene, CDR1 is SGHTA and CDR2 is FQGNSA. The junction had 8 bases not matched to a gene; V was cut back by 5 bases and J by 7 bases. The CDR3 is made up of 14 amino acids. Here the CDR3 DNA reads TGTGCCAGCAGCCAGGGACAGGGAAGAGGTGGCTACACCTTC. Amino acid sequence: CASSQGQGRGGYTF. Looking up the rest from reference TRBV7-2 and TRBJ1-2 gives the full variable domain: GAGVSQSPSNKVTEKGKDVELRCDPISGHTALYWYRQSLGQGLEFLIYFQGNSAPDKSGLPSDRFSAERTGGSVSTLTIQRTQQEDSAVYLCASSQGQGRGGYTFGSGTRLTVV.